This T cell receptor (beta chain) comes out of a study of vaccination and CD4 T cells after COVID-19. Study in general: There were two doses of either BNT162b2 or mRNA-1273 vaccine given to participants. Control wells got either CEFX epitopes, HIV-1 Nef peptides, or no peptide at all.

Sequence data for DNA of cultured CD4+ T cells were generated by the Oncomine TCR Beta short-read assay. TCRdb re-analysed the PCR reads in MiXCR, keeping a single row per CDR3 protein. The table lists roughly 7,000 distinct CDR3 sequences, about 66% of them singletons, with about 20% in the top ten. Comment on this clonotype: The antigen remains undetermined.

As for treatment: approximately nine-day PBMC culture with coronavirus spike peptide pools or control peptides (ViraFEST assay). Per germline, CDR1 SGHAT and CDR2 FQNNGV. V lost 0 bases, J lost 8 bases, and 10 bases lay in between. This CDR3 has 13 amino acids. Sequenced: CD4+ T cells from blood, cultured in vitro. The rearrangement joins TRBV11-2 to TRBJ1-2; D is uncertain. The clonotype was recovered from a human donor who had recovered from COVID-19. This CDR3 is CASSLDPGWGYTF. Written as DNA, the CDR3 is TGTGCCAGCAGCTTAGATCCGGGATGGGGCTACACCTTC. The whole variable domain, filled in from reference TRBV11-2 and TRBJ1-2, reads EAGVAQSPRYKIIEKRQSVAFWCNPISGHATLYWYQQILGQGPKLLIQFQNNGVVDDSQLPKDRFSAERLKGVDSTLKIQPAKLEDSAVYLCASSLDPGWGYTFGSGTRLTVV.